The clone carrying this TCR beta chain was seen only once. Its target is not known. TCRdb recomputed calls from the 5' RACE reads with MiXCR, one row per CDR3 protein. Here the sample spans 150,000 to 200,000 distinct CDR3 sequences, roughly 15% being singletons. The data derive from a study of T-cell memory formation after mild COVID-19. Whole-study findings and limits: The study detected some responding clones in pre-infection memory, suggesting cross-reactive memory joined.

Per germline, CDR1 SGHRS and CDR2 YFSETQ. This CDR3 region has 15 residues. The J segment lost 5 bases and the V segment lost 4 bases, leaving 8 bases of the junction unmatched. Source material: PBMCs or a T cell subset sorted from them (not recorded which). The origin of this receptor is an adult woman who had mild COVID-19 (a few samples of this study predate the infection). Cell type and time point are not known. The rearrangement joins TRBV5-1 to TRBJ2-2; TRBD1 matches 7 bases. The CDR3 region is CASSKGTASTGELFF. The DNA for the CDR3 is TGCGCCAGCAGCAAGGGGACAGCAAGTACCGGGGAGCTGTTTTTT.